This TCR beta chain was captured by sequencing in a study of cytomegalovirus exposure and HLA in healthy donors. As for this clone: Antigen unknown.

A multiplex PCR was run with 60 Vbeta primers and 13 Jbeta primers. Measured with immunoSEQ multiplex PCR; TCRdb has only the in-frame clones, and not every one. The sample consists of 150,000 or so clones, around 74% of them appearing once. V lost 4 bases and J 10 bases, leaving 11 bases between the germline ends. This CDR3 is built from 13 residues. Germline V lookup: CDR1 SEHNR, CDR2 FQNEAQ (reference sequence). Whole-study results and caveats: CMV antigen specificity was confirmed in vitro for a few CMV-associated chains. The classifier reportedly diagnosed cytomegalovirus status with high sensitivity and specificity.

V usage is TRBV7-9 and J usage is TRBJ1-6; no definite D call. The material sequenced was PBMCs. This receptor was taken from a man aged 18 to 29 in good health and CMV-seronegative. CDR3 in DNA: TGTGCCAGCAGCTCACAAATTCAATCACCCCTCCACTTT. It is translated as CASSSQIQSPLHF. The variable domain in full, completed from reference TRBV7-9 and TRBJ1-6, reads DTGVSQNPRHKITKRGQNVTFRCDPISEHNRLYWYRQTLGQGPEFLTYFQNEAQLEKSRLLSDRFSAERPKGSFSTLEIQRTEQGDSAMYLCASSSQIQSPLHFGNGTRLTVT.